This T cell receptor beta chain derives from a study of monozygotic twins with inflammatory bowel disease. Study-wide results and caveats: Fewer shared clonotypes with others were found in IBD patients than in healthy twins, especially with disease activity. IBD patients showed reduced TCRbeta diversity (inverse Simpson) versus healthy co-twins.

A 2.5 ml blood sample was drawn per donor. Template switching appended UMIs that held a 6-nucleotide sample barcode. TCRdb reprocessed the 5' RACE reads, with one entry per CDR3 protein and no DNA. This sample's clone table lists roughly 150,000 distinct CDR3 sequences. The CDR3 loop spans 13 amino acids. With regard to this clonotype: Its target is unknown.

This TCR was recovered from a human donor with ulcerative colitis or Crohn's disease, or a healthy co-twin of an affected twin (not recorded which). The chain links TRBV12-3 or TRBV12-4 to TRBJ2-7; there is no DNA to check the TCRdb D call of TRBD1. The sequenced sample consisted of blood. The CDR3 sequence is CASTWTEAYEQYF.